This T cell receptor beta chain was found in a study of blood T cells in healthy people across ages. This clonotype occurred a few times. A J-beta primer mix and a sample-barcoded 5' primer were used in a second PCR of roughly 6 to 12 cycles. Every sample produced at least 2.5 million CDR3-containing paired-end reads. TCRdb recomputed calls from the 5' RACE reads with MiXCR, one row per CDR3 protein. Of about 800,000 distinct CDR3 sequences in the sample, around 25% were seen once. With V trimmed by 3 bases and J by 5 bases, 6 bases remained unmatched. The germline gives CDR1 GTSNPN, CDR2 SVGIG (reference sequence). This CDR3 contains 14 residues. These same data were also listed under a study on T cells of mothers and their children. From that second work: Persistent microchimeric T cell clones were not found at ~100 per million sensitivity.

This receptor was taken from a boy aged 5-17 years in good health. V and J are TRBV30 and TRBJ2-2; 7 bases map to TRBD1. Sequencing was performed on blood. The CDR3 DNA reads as TGTGCCTGGAGATGGGACAGTGGGACCGGGGAGCTGTTTTTT. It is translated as CAWRWDSGTGELFF.